A single T cell receptor (beta chain) is shown here with its context. Its antigen remains unidentified. This sample is drawn from a study of cytomegalovirus exposure and HLA in healthy donors. Study-wide results and limits: Reports credit the classifier with highly specific, highly sensitive diagnosis of cytomegalovirus status. When presence/absence was analysed, sequencing depth was taken to be roughly uniform across donors. A reported reduction in N-insertions relative to the roughly 610-donor mean was seen in an Asian-associated ancestry cluster in a later analysis.

CDR1 and CDR2 (germline): SGHRS, YFSETQ. With V trimmed by 4 bases and J by 2 bases, 4 bases remained unmatched. This CDR3 region has 16 residues. The PCR contained 60 Vbeta and 13 Jbeta primers. Profiled with immunoSEQ multiplex PCR; TCRdb holds only in-frame clones, not every one. The profile shows about 140,000 clones, roughly 74% of them singletons. The sequence was obtained from a man younger than 35 in good health and CMV-seropositive. The material sequenced was PBMCs. The chain joins TRBV5-1 to TRBJ2-6, with TRBD1 matching over 9 bases. CDR3 region: CASSHRGQPGANVLTF. CDR3 bases: TGCGCCAGCAGCCACAGGGGGCAACCTGGGGCCAACGTCCTGACTTTC.